Listed here are 21 T cell receptor beta chains from one sample, sequenced in a study of T cell responses to AZD1222 COVID-19 vaccine. TCRdb's copy holds only in-frame clones and misses some; the assay was immunoSEQ multiplex PCR. The sample has 100,000 to 150,000 clones; over 85% are singletons. The material sequenced was peripheral blood, taken 28 days after the second AZD1222 dose. These receptors came from an adult who received the AZD1222 COVID-19 vaccine.

The rearrangement uses TRBV27 and TRBJ2-2, with 9 nucleotides matching TRBD2. Germline V gene sequence: CDR1 MNHEY, CDR2 SMNVEV (reference sequence). V trimming: 4 bases; J trimming: 5 bases; junction bases outside the gene matches: 8. The CDR3 loop spans 16 amino acids. CDR3 in amino acids: CASSSSTSGPTGELFF. The CDR3 coding sequence is TGTGCCAGCAGTTCATCGACTAGCGGACCTACCGGGGAGCTGTTTTTT.

The V gene is TRBV19, the J gene TRBJ1-5; TRBD1 is a possible D gene (5 bases). V was pared by 3 bases and J by 1 base, with 7 bases between. CDR1 is LNHDA, CDR2 SQIVND, per germline (reference sequence). The CDR3 extends over 14 amino acids. CDR3 nucleotide sequence: TGTGCCAGTAGTATGGGGCTCAGCAATCAGCCCCAGCATTTT. Protein sequence: CASSMGLSNQPQHF.

The chain combines TRBV5-1 with TRBJ1-1; 8 bases line up with TRBD1. The CDR3 runs to 12 residues. J lost 11 bases, V lost 3 bases, and 6 bases had no gene match. The germline CDR1 and CDR2 sequences are SGHRS and YFSETQ. CDR3 sequence reads: CASSWTGHWAFF. CDR3 sequence (DNA): TGCGCCAGCAGCTGGACAGGGCATTGGGCTTTCTTT.

In DNA, the CDR3 is TGTGCCTGGAGCAACTCAGGGGCCGGTCTGACAGATACGCAGTATTTT. This gives the protein CAWSNSGAGLTDTQYF. The chain links TRBV30 to TRBJ2-3, with TRBD1 as a possible D gene (6 bases). The V end lost 3 bases, the J end lost 3 bases, and 19 bases lay between the germline ends. Germline V gene data show CDR1 as GTSNPN and CDR2 as SVGIG (reference sequence). The length of the CDR3 is 16 residues. The full variable domain, in which reference TRBV30 and TRBJ2-3 provide the parts outside the CDR3, is SQTIHQWPATLVQPVGSPLSLECTVEGTSNPNLYWYRQAAGRGLQLLFYSVGIGQISSEVPQNLSASRPQDRQFILSSKKLLLSDSGFYLCAWSNSGAGLTDTQYFGPGTRLTVL.

The chain uses TRBV28 and TRBJ2-3; 7 nucleotides match TRBD2. CDR3 length: 15 residues. Germline CDR1 is MDHEN and CDR2 is SYDVKM. With 6 bases clipped from V and 3 bases from J, the junction kept 9 bases outside the gene matches. The CDR3 sequence is CASSLQSGITDTQYF. DNA for the CDR3: TGTGCCAGCAGCCTCCAAAGCGGGATTACAGATACGCAGTATTTT. Full variable domain (outside the CDR3, taken from reference TRBV28 and TRBJ2-3): DVKVTQSSRYLVKRTGEKVFLECVQDMDHENMFWYRQDPGLGLRLIYFSYDVKMKEKGDIPEGYSVSREKKERFSLILESASTNQTSMYLCASSLQSGITDTQYFGPGTRLTVL.

The gene calls are TRBV6-5 and TRBJ2-1; D remains unclear. This CDR3 has 13 residues. Trimming cost V 3 bases and J 9 bases, with 12 bases left between them. Germline lookup yields CDR1 MNHEY and CDR2 SVGAGI. In DNA, the CDR3 is TGTGCCAGCAGTTATTCGAGCTTCGGTGAGCAGTTCTTC. Its translation: CASSYSSFGEQFF.

This sequence joins TRBV28 and TRBJ2-2, with D unclear. Trimming removed 6 bases from V and 3 bases from J, with 11 bases in between. This CDR3 spans 14 amino acids. Germline loops: CDR1 MDHEN, CDR2 SYDVKM. CDR3 protein: CASRFLIDTGELFF. CDR3 nucleotides: TGTGCCAGCAGGTTCCTAATCGACACCGGGGAGCTGTTTTTT.

This chain joins TRBV19 and TRBJ2-1, with TRBD2 matching over 12 bases. This CDR3 contains 15 residues. V shed 6 bases and J 6 bases; nucleotides not matched to a gene: 6. The germline CDR1 and CDR2 sequences are LNHDA and SQIVND (reference sequence). DNA for the CDR3: TGTGCCAGTAGCGGACTAGCGGGGAATGGCAATGAGCAGTTCTTC. Amino acids: CASSGLAGNGNEQFF.

The rearrangement joins TRBV6-5 to TRBJ1-6, with D perhaps matching TRBD1 (5 bases). CDR1 and CDR2 (germline): MNHEY, SVGAGI. The length of the CDR3 is 15 residues. Trimming removed 1 base at V and 5 bases at J, with 9 bases between. CDR3 region: CASSYFGGNNSPLHF. CDR3 nucleotide sequence: TGTGCCAGCAGTTACTTTGGGGGAAATAATTCACCCCTCCACTTT.

This chain links TRBV19 with TRBJ2-4; D is unresolved. Per the germline V gene, CDR1 is LNHDA and CDR2 is SQIVND (reference sequence). Trimming pared 4 bases from V and 0 bases from J, leaving 16 bases between. CDR3 length: 17 residues. CDR3 loop: CASSTLASRLAKNIQYF. CDR3 DNA: TGTGCCAGTAGTACCCTCGCATCGCGTCTAGCCAAAAACATTCAGTACTTC. Drawing the rest from reference TRBV19 and TRBJ2-4, the complete variable domain is DGGITQSPKYLFRKEGQNVTLSCEQNLNHDAMYWYRQDPGQGLRLIYYSQIVNDFQKGDIAEGYSVSREKKESFPLTVTSAQKNPTAFYLCASSTLASRLAKNIQYFGAGTRLSVL.

The gene calls are TRBV6-5 and TRBJ2-1; 9 bases are a match to TRBD1. The CDR3 runs to 15 residues. Trimming took 2 bases from V and 5 from J; bases not matched to a gene: 4. CDR1 is MNHEY, CDR2 SVGAGI, per germline. CDR3 sequence reads: CASSYGTGRNNEQFF. CDR3 DNA: TGTGCCAGCAGTTACGGGACAGGGAGAAACAATGAGCAGTTCTTC.

The V gene is TRBV5-1, the J gene TRBJ1-2; 9 bases fit TRBD1. Germline V gene lookup returns CDR1 SGHRS and CDR2 YFSETQ. The CDR3 length is 14 residues. V lost 4 bases to trimming and J lost 4 bases; unmatched junction nucleotides: 5. CDR3 loop: CASSDRGSGYGYTF. The CDR3 coding sequence is TGCGCCAGCAGCGACAGGGGGTCCGGCTATGGCTACACCTTC.

The rearrangement joins TRBV6-4 to TRBJ2-1; tentative D call: TRBD2 (6 bases). The V end lost 4 bases, the J end lost 7 bases, and 14 bases lay between the germline ends. This CDR3 has 14 residues. Germline CDR1 is MRHNA and CDR2 is SNTAGT. The CDR3 region is CASSAGRELNEQFF. The CDR3 DNA sequence: TGTGCCAGCAGTGCGGGGCGGGAATTGAATGAGCAGTTCTTC.

This chain uses TRBV3-1 (or the pseudogene TRBV3-2) with TRBJ2-2; D may be TRBD1 (6 bases). CDR1 and CDR2 from the germline V gene are LGHDT and YNNKEL (reference sequence). V lost 7 bases and J 1 base, leaving 16 bases between the germline ends. The CDR3 is 16 residues long. Written as DNA, the CDR3 is TGTGCCAGCAACCCTACAGGGCTCCAGAACACCGGGGAGCTGTTTTTT. Protein product: CASNPTGLQNTGELFF.

The V and J genes are TRBV18 and TRBJ1-2, with D uncertain. The CDR3 sequence is 12 residues long. V lost 3 bases and J 5 bases, leaving 7 bases between the germline ends. The germline gives CDR1 KGHSH, CDR2 LQKENI. The CDR3 coding sequence is TGTGCCAGCTCACCCGACCTATATGGCTACACCTTC. It translates to CASSPDLYGYTF. Supplemented by reference TRBV18 and TRBJ1-2, the full variable domain reads NAGVMQNPRHLVRRRGQEARLRCSPMKGHSHVYWYRQLPEEGLKFMVYLQKENIIDESGMPKERFSAEFPKEGPSILRIQQVVRGDSAAYFCASSPDLYGYTFGSGTRLTVV.

The CDR3 loop reads CSASGVGNQPQHF. Here the CDR3 DNA reads TGCAGTGCTAGTGGGGTGGGGAATCAGCCCCAGCATTTT. This chain links TRBV20-1 with TRBJ1-5; D gene uncertain. The CDR3 runs to 13 residues. V lost 3 bases and J 4 bases, leaving 10 bases between the germline ends. Per germline, CDR1 DFQATT and CDR2 SNEGSKA (reference sequence).

This sequence joins TRBV6-6 and TRBJ2-7; D is possibly TRBD1 (6 bases). Trimming pared 6 bases from V and 3 bases from J, leaving 12 bases between. The CDR3 totals 13 residues. Per the germline V gene, CDR1 is MNHNY and CDR2 is SVGAGI (reference sequence). The CDR3, as DNA: TGTGCCAGCAGACGACAGGACATCTACGAGCAGTACTTC. Its translation: CASRRQDIYEQYF.

This chain joins TRBV30 and TRBJ1-1; TRBD1 matches 7 bases. The length of the CDR3 is 14 residues. V dropped 6 bases and J dropped 4; count of bases not matched to a gene: 11. Germline CDR1 reads GTSNPN; CDR2 reads SVGIG (reference sequence). CDR3 in amino acids: CACIQGPGGTEAFF. The CDR3 DNA is TGTGCCTGTATACAAGGGCCAGGGGGCACTGAAGCTTTCTTT.

This clone was seen a single time. DNA of the CDR3: TGTGCCTGGACCTACTCTGGAAACACCATATATTTT. It is translated as CAWTYSGNTIYF. The chain joins TRBV30 to TRBJ1-3; D gene ambiguous. V was clipped by 4 bases and J by 0 bases, with 4 bases between them. This CDR3 comprises 12 residues. Germline V gene lookup returns CDR1 GTSNPN and CDR2 SVGIG (reference sequence).

This clone was detected once. The rearrangement uses TRBV27 and TRBJ2-3, with no clear D. The CDR3 is 13 residues long. V dropped 5 bases and J dropped 4 bases, with 10 bases sitting between them. CDR1 is MNHEY, CDR2 SMNVEV, per germline (reference sequence). CDR3 nucleotide sequence: TGTGCCAGCAGTATTAGGATGGCAGATACGCAGTATTTT. This gives the protein CASSIRMADTQYF.

This clone was found a few times. This chain links TRBV16 with TRBJ1-5, with a tentative D call TRBD1 (5 bases). Per germline, CDR1 KGHSY and CDR2 FQNENV. Trimming cost V 4 bases and J 0 bases, with 7 bases left between them. There are 14 residues in the CDR3. CDR3 DNA: TGTGCCAGCAGCCGGGGGAGTAGCAATCAGCCCCAGCATTTT. Translation gives CASSRGSSNQPQHF.